The entry below describes one T cell receptor (beta chain). In the original processing: Nucleated cell counts were estimated from reference gene primer amplification. Generated by immunoSEQ multiplex PCR, the TCRdb table keeps only in-frame clones and is missing some. That table is the source of V, J and clone size, and D and trimming were worked out from the DNA. The sample consists of 40,000 or so clones, about nine tenths of them appearing once. The entry originates in a study of blood T cell repertoires in COVID-19. CDR1 SQVTM and CDR2 ANQGSEA come from the germline V gene. The V end was cut by 3 bases, the J end by 3 bases, with 8 bases between. CDR3 size: 13 residues.

The material sequenced was peripheral blood. The clonotype was recovered from a human donor in a cohort sampled during active COVID-19. This chain links TRBV29-1 with TRBJ2-2; no clear D. Here the CDR3 reads CSVDTVDTGELFF. The CDR3 DNA reads as TGCAGCGTTGATACCGTAGACACCGGGGAGCTGTTTTTT.